A single sample is the source of the 30 T cell receptor beta chains below, sequenced in a study of T cell responses to AZD1222 COVID-19 vaccine. This table comes from immunoSEQ multiplex PCR, and its TCRdb copy is limited to in-frame clones, with some not included. The sample has roughly 120,000 clones, 70% to 90% seen once. Sequenced material: peripheral blood, taken on day 0 of AZD1222 vaccination. These receptors originate from an adult in good health.

The chain couples TRBV21-1 to TRBJ1-1. TRBV21-1 is listed as a pseudogene. The CDR3 has 16 amino acids. The CDR3 DNA sequence: TGTGCCAGCAGCCCCACCGGGGGAAGGGGAGGGACTGAAGCTTTCTTT. Residues: CASSPTGGRGGTEAFF.

The chain uses TRBV2 and TRBJ2-7; TRBD1 agrees at 9 bases. The V and J ends lost 11 bases and 2 bases, in that order; junction bases with no gene match: 19. CDR1 and CDR2 from the germline V gene are SNHLY and FYNNEI. The length of the CDR3 is 17 residues. CDR3 DNA sequence: TGTGCCCGTGCAGGGACAGGGATTGCTTTGGGTCCCTACGAGCAGTACTTC. Translating it yields CARAGTGIALGPYEQYF.

This clone has a handful of counts. The rearrangement uses TRBV15 and TRBJ2-7, with D hard to call. The CDR3 has 15 residues. V dropped 4 bases and J dropped 2 bases, with 15 bases sitting between them. Germline V gives CDR1 LNHNV, CDR2 YYDKDF (reference sequence). CDR3 region: CATSKEPGFAYEQYF. CDR3 sequence (DNA): TGTGCCACCAGCAAAGAGCCGGGCTTCGCCTACGAGCAGTACTTC.

The chain joins TRBV19 to TRBJ1-1, with 8 bases matching TRBD1. This CDR3 contains 15 residues. Germline V gene data show CDR1 as LNHDA and CDR2 as SQIVND (reference sequence). Trimming removed 7 bases from V and 6 bases from J; junction bases left unmatched: 13. The CDR3 spells CASTLKTGERAEAFF. CDR3 coding DNA: TGTGCCAGTACCCTAAAGACAGGGGAGAGGGCTGAAGCTTTCTTT.

The chain couples TRBV4-2 to TRBJ1-5; TRBD1 is a possible D gene (6 bases). The CDR3 totals 18 residues. V was shortened by 0 bases and J by 2 bases, with 17 bases between the two germline ends. Germline assignment: CDR1 LGHNA and CDR2 YNFKEQ. The CDR3 loop reads CASSQEIPGAFGNQPQHF. The DNA of the CDR3 is TGTGCCAGCAGCCAAGAGATCCCGGGGGCTTTTGGCAATCAGCCCCAGCATTTT.

This chain links TRBV24-1 with TRBJ1-5; D is possibly TRBD1 (5 bases). Germline assignment: CDR1 KGHDR and CDR2 SFDVKD. The CDR3 is 14 residues long. V shed 4 bases and J shed 6 bases, with 12 bases lying between them. The CDR3 reads CATSDSNGGQPQHF. Written as DNA, the CDR3 is TGTGCCACCAGTGACAGTAATGGGGGTCAGCCCCAGCATTTT.

The chain employs TRBV13 and TRBJ2-1; no definite D call. CDR3 length: 11 amino acids. Per the germline V gene, CDR1 is PRHDT and CDR2 is FYEKMQ (reference sequence). Deletions cut 3 bases from V and 8 bases from J, with 5 bases between. CDR3 region: CASSLLHEQFF. The CDR3 region has the DNA TGTGCCAGCAGCTTGTTACATGAGCAGTTCTTC.

The rearrangement joins TRBV5-4 to TRBJ2-7; D is uncertain. The CDR3 is made up of 12 amino acids. Germline loops: CDR1 SGHNT, CDR2 YYREEE (reference sequence). Trimming took 2 bases from V and 2 from J, leaving 5 bases between them. The CDR3 sequence is CASSFGTYEQYF. The CDR3 DNA sequence: TGTGCCAGCAGCTTCGGCACCTACGAGCAGTACTTC.

The chain recombines TRBV11-2 with TRBJ2-1; no clear D gene. V was cut by 0 bases and J by 1 base, with 10 bases left in between. This CDR3 has 16 residues. From germline, CDR1 is SGHAT and CDR2 FQNNGV. The CDR3: CASSLEVRVSYNEQFF. CDR3 in DNA: TGTGCCAGCAGCTTAGAAGTCCGGGTATCCTACAATGAGCAGTTCTTC.

This chain connects TRBV4-1 to TRBJ1-5, with D hard to call. CDR1 is MGHRA and CDR2 is YSYEKL in the germline V gene. V dropped 0 bases and J dropped 0 bases, with 6 bases sitting between them. This CDR3 is 15 amino acids long. The CDR3 region is CASSQDGGSNQPQHF. The CDR3 region has the DNA TGCGCCAGCAGCCAAGACGGTGGTAGCAATCAGCCCCAGCATTTT.

The V gene is TRBV5-5, the J gene TRBJ2-7; a weak D match, TRBD1 (5 bases). Germline CDR1 and CDR2: SGHKS and YYEKEE (reference sequence). V was cut by 0 bases and J by 5 bases, with 12 bases left in between. The CDR3 has 14 amino acids. The CDR3 coding sequence is TGTGCCAGCAGCTTGGATCGACAGAAGAACGAGCAGTACTTC. Protein sequence: CASSLDRQKNEQYF.

This chain uses TRBV11-2 with TRBJ1-6; a possible D gene is TRBD1 (6 bases). CDR1 is SGHAT, CDR2 FQNNGV, per germline. Trimming cost V 8 bases and J 9 bases, with 14 bases left between them. This CDR3 region has 13 residues. CDR3 sequence reads: CASGPTGFSPLHF. The CDR3 bases are TGTGCCAGCGGTCCTACAGGGTTTTCACCCCTCCACTTT.

This chain connects TRBV4-2 to TRBJ1-1; D is uncertain. Trimming cost V 1 base and J 8 bases, with 5 bases left between them. Germline V gene data show CDR1 as LGHNA and CDR2 as YNFKEQ. CDR3 length equals 11 residues. CDR3 amino acids: CASSQAREAFF. The DNA for the CDR3 is TGTGCCAGCAGCCAAGCACGAGAAGCTTTCTTT.

This chain joins TRBV9 and TRBJ1-4; D call uncertain. The V gene's germline CDR1 is SGDLS and CDR2 YYNGEE. CDR3 length equals 14 residues. V gave up 0 bases and J gave up 8 bases, with 11 bases separating them. CDR3 protein: CASSVGRPGEKLFF. For the CDR3, the DNA is TGTGCCAGCAGCGTAGGGCGACCGGGGGAAAAACTGTTTTTT.

This chain joins TRBV5-4 and TRBJ1-2; D unresolved. The CDR3 has 16 residues. The germline gives CDR1 SGHNT, CDR2 YYREEE (reference sequence). V lost 3 bases and J lost 3, with 18 bases in between. The CDR3 sequence is CASSSHVSPAYYGYTF. The CDR3, as DNA: TGTGCCAGCAGCTCGCATGTGTCCCCAGCCTACTATGGCTACACCTTC.

V is TRBV9 and J is TRBJ2-7; TRBD2 matches at 7 bases. This CDR3 contains 14 residues. The trim removed 1 base at V and 8 bases at J, leaving 9 bases unmatched. CDR1 is SGDLS and CDR2 is YYNGEE in the germline V gene. The CDR3 DNA is TGTGCCAGCAGCGTAAGCGGGGACCCTAGCCAGCAGTACTTC. It yields the protein CASSVSGDPSQQYF.

The gene calls are TRBV28 and TRBJ2-7; either TRBD1 or TRBD2 may fit D (7 bases each). Germline V lookup: CDR1 MDHEN, CDR2 SYDVKM. V was shortened by 3 bases and J by 4 bases, with 19 bases between the two germline ends. The CDR3 has 16 residues. The CDR3 bases are TGTGCCAGCAGTTTCCCCAGGGGGGGCCGCCTATACGAGCAGTACTTC. It yields the protein CASSFPRGGRLYEQYF.

V and J are TRBV7-3 and TRBJ1-3; TRBD1 aligns across 7 bases. With V trimmed by 5 bases and J by 1 base, 2 bases remained unmatched. Germline CDR1 reads SGHTA; CDR2 reads FQGTGA. The length of the CDR3 is 14 residues. CDR3 bases: TGTGCCAGCAGCACAGGGGTTTCTGGAAACACCATATATTTT. It codes for CASSTGVSGNTIYF.

The chain is built from TRBV7-2 and TRBJ2-4; 7 nucleotides match TRBD2. The CDR3 contains 15 residues. The V gene's germline CDR1 is SGHTA and CDR2 FQGNSA. Trimming took 5 bases from V and 1 from J; bases not matched to a gene: 5. CDR3 amino acids: CASSPLGGAKNIQYF. Written as DNA, the CDR3 is TGTGCCAGCAGCCCCTTGGGGGGGGCCAAAAACATTCAGTACTTC.

The chain employs TRBV9 and TRBJ1-6; D not certain. V shed 0 bases and J shed 8 bases, with 9 bases lying between them. The length of the CDR3 is 14 residues. Germline V gene data show CDR1 as SGDLS and CDR2 as YYNGEE. This CDR3 reads CASSVEGMDSPLHF. The CDR3 DNA is TGTGCCAGCAGCGTAGAAGGGATGGATTCACCCCTCCACTTT.

The V call is TRBV28, the J call TRBJ2-7; unclear D gene. Trimming removed 4 bases at V and 4 bases at J, with 17 bases between. The CDR3 runs 15 residues. Germline loops: CDR1 MDHEN, CDR2 SYDVKM. The CDR3 sequence is CASSSSTPQPYEQYF. The DNA for the CDR3 is TGTGCCAGCAGTTCATCGACCCCCCAGCCATACGAGCAGTACTTC.

The chain is built from TRBV19 and TRBJ1-1, with D hard to call. The CDR3 runs to 14 residues. Looked up from germline, CDR1 is LNHDA and CDR2 is SQIVND (reference sequence). V lost 7 bases to trimming and J lost 2 bases, with 14 bases between them. CDR3 DNA: TGTGCCAGTAAAGGCATTGAAGTTAACACTGAAGCTTTCTTT. Translating it yields CASKGIEVNTEAFF.

The V and J genes are TRBV11-3 and TRBJ2-1, with TRBD1 matching 9 bases. V gave up 8 bases and J gave up 5 bases; unmatched junction bases: 4. The germline V gene has CDR1 SGHNT and CDR2 YENEEA. This CDR3 has 13 residues. The CDR3 DNA sequence: TGTGCCAGCCGGGACAGGGCTGACAATGAGCAGTTCTTC. It encodes CASRDRADNEQFF.

This chain uses TRBV15 with TRBJ1-1, with D uncertain. The CDR3 has 14 residues. V was trimmed by 0 bases and J by 6 bases, leaving 11 bases between them. The V gene's germline CDR1 is LNHNV and CDR2 YYDKDF (reference sequence). The CDR3: CATSREVLFPEAFF. CDR3 coding DNA: TGTGCCACCAGCAGAGAGGTTCTTTTTCCTGAAGCTTTCTTT.

This rearrangement joins TRBV19 to TRBJ2-3, with 8 nucleotides matching TRBD2. Trimming took 3 bases from V and 3 from J; bases not matched to a gene: 5. CDR1 LNHDA and CDR2 SQIVND come from the germline V gene (reference sequence). This CDR3 region has 15 residues. The CDR3 reads CASSIPVAGTDTQYF. The DNA for the CDR3 is TGTGCCAGTAGTATCCCGGTAGCGGGGACAGATACGCAGTATTTT.

The chain carries TRBV6-6 and TRBJ1-4, with D perhaps matching TRBD1 (5 bases). The germline gives CDR1 MNHNY, CDR2 SVGAGI (reference sequence). Between the trimmed V and J ends, which lost 8 bases and 2 bases, there was a span of 6 bases. The CDR3 has 12 residues. CDR3 protein: CASGATNEKLFF. The CDR3 nucleotides read TGTGCCAGCGGGGCTACTAATGAAAAACTGTTTTTT.

The CDR3 region is CAWSVPERNTEAFF. DNA for the CDR3: TGTGCCTGGAGTGTTCCTGAGAGGAACACTGAAGCTTTCTTT. The chain joins TRBV30 to TRBJ1-1; D is unclear. CDR3 size: 14 residues. Germline V gene lookup returns CDR1 GTSNPN and CDR2 SVGIG (reference sequence). The V end lost 0 bases, the J end lost 1 base, and 9 bases lay between the germline ends.

CDR3 region: CASSQDRGTGELFF. The CDR3 coding sequence is TGTGCCAGCAGCCAAGATAGGGGGACCGGGGAGCTGTTTTTT. This chain links TRBV14 with TRBJ2-2; tentative D call: TRBD1 (6 bases). V was clipped by 0 bases and J by 5 bases, with 7 bases between them. The CDR3 has 14 amino acids. Germline CDR1 reads SGHDN; CDR2 reads FVKESK.

The chain links TRBV24-1 to TRBJ2-5, with TRBD1 matching 9 bases. The germline V gene encodes CDR1 KGHDR and CDR2 SFDVKD. CDR3 size: 14 residues. Germline trimming cut 4 bases from V and 4 bases from J; bases unmatched to any gene: 3. The CDR3 bases are TGTGCCACCAGTGAGGGGACAGGGATAGAGACCCAGTACTTC. Translated: CATSEGTGIETQYF.

V and J are TRBV19 and TRBJ2-1; 15 bases are shared with TRBD2. CDR3 length: 18 amino acids. Germline trimming cut 6 bases from V and 7 bases from J; bases unmatched to any gene: 13. Germline V lookup: CDR1 LNHDA, CDR2 SQIVND (reference sequence). In nucleotides, the CDR3 is TGTGCCAGTAGCGATTGGACTAGCGGGAGGGCCGTTATGAATGAGCAGTTCTTC. Its protein is CASSDWTSGRAVMNEQFF.